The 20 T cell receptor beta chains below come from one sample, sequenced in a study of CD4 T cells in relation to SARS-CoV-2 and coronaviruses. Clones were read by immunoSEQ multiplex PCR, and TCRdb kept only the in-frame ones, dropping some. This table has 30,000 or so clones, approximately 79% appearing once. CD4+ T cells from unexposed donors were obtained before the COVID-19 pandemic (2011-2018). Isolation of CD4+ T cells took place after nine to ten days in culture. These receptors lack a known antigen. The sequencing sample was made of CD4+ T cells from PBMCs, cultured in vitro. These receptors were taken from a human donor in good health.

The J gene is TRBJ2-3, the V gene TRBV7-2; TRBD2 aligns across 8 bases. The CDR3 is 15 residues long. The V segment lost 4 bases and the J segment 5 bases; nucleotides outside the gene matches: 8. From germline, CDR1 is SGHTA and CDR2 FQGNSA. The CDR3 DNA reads TGTGCCAGCAGCTACCGAGCGGGAGTCGAAGATACGCAGTATTTT. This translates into CASSYRAGVEDTQYF.

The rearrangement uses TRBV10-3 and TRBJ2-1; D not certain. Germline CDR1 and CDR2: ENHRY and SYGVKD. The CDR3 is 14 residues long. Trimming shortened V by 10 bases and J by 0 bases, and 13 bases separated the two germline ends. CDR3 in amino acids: CATGPVSSYNEQFF. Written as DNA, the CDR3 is TGTGCCACCGGACCGGTCAGCTCCTACAATGAGCAGTTCTTC.

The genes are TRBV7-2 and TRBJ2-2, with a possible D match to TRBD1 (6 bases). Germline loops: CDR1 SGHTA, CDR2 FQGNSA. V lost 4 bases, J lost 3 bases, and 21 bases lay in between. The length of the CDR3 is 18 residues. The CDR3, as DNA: TGTGCCAGCAGCTCAGTAGCCCAGGGGTTTTATGACACCGGGGAGCTGTTTTTT. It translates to CASSSVAQGFYDTGELFF.

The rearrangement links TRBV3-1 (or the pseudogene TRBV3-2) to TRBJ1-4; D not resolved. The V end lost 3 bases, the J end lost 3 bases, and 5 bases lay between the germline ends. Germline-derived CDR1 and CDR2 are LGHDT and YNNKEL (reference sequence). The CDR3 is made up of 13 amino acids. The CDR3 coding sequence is TGTGCCAGCAGCCAGGACCCTAATGAAAAACTGTTTTTT. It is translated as CASSQDPNEKLFF.

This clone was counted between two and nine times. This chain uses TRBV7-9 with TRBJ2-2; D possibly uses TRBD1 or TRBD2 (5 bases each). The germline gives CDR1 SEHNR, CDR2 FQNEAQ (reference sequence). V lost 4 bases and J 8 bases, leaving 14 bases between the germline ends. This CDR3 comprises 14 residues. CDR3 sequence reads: CASSSGPMVGELFF. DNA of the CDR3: TGTGCCAGCAGCTCGGGACCTATGGTGGGGGAGCTGTTTTTT.

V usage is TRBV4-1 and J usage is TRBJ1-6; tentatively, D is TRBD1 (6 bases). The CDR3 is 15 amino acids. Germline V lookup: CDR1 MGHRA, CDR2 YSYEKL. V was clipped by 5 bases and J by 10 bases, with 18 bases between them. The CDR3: CASSGAGGRRSPLHF. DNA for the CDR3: TGCGCCAGCAGCGGGGCCGGGGGGCGTCGGTCACCCCTCCACTTT.

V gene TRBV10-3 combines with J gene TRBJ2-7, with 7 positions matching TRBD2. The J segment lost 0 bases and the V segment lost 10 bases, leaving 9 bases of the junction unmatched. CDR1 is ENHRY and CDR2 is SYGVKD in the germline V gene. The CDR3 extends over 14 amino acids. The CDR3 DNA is TGTGCCACCACACCGGGAGGCGTCTCCTACGAGCAGTACTTC. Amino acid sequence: CATTPGGVSYEQYF.

The CDR3 DNA follows: TGTGCCAGCAGACTCGGACAGGTAGAGTCACCCCTCCACTTT. Translated: CASRLGQVESPLHF. This rearrangement joins TRBV28 to TRBJ1-6, with 7 bases aligning to TRBD1. Germline V gives CDR1 MDHEN, CDR2 SYDVKM. V dropped 6 bases and J dropped 10; count of bases not matched to a gene: 9. This CDR3 region has 14 residues.

The CDR3 coding sequence is TGTGCCAGCAGCCGGGGGGGGTTGGCAGATACGCAGTATTTT. This codes for CASSRGGLADTQYF. This chain joins TRBV11-2 and TRBJ2-3, with 8 bases fitting TRBD2. This CDR3 comprises 14 residues. CDR1 and CDR2 (germline): SGHAT, FQNNGV. The ends lost 5 bases at V and 4 bases at J; junction bases unmatched: 5.

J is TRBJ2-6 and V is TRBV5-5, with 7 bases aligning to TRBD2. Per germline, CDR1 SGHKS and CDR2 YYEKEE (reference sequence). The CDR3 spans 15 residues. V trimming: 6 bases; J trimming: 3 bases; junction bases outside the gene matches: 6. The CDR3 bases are TGTGCCAGCACCCTAACTAGCGATGGGGCCAACGTCCTGACTTTC. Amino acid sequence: CASTLTSDGANVLTF.

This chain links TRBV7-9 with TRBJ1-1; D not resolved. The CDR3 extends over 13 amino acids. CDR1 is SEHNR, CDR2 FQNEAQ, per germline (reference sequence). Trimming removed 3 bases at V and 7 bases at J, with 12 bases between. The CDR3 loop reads CASSLGKTGEAFF. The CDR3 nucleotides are TGTGCCAGCAGCTTGGGGAAAACGGGTGAAGCTTTCTTT. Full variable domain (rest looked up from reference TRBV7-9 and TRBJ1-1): DTGVSQNPRHKITKRGQNVTFRCDPISEHNRLYWYRQTLGQGPEFLTYFQNEAQLEKSRLLSDRFSAERPKGSFSTLEIQRTEQGDSAMYLCASSLGKTGEAFFGQGTRLTVV.

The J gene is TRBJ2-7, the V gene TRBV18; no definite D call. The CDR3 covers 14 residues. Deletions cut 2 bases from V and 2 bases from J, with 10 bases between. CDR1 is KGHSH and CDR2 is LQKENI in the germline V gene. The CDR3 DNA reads TGTGCCAGCTCACCAGGTCACAAGGCCTACGAGCAGTACTTC. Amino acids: CASSPGHKAYEQYF.

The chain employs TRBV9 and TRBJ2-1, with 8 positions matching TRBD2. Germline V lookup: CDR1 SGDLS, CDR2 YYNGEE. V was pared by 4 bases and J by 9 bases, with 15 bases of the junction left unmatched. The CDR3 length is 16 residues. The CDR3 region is CASSSTLAPGGVEQFF. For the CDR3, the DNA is TGTGCCAGCAGCTCGACCTTAGCGCCCGGGGGGGTTGAGCAGTTCTTC. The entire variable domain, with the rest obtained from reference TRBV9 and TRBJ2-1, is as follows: DSGVTQTPKHLITATGQRVTLRCSPRSGDLSVYWYQQSLDQGLQFLIQYYNGEERAKGNILERFSAQQFPDLHSELNLSSLELGDSALYFCASSSTLAPGGVEQFFGPGTRLTVL.

The CDR3 nucleotides are TGTGCCAGCAGCTTAGGAGGGCCCCGAGATACGCAGTATTTT. Its translation is CASSLGGPRDTQYF. The rearrangement uses TRBV11-3 and TRBJ2-3; D is possibly TRBD2 (5 bases). Germline CDR1 and CDR2: SGHNT and YENEEA. The CDR3 extends over 14 amino acids. The V and J ends lost 1 base and 5 bases respectively, with 10 bases between them.

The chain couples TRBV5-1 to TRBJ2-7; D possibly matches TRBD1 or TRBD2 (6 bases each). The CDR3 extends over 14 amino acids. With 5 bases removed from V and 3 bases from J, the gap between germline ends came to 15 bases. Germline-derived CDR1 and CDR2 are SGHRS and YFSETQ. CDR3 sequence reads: CASSLGGMYYEQYF. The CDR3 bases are TGCGCCAGCAGTCTAGGGGGGATGTACTACGAGCAGTACTTC.

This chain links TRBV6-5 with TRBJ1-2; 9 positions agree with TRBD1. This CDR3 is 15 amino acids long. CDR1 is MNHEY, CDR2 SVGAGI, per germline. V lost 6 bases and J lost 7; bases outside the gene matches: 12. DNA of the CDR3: TGTGCCAGCAGGGCACCGGGACAGGGCTTGGGTGGCTACACCTTC. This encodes CASRAPGQGLGGYTF.

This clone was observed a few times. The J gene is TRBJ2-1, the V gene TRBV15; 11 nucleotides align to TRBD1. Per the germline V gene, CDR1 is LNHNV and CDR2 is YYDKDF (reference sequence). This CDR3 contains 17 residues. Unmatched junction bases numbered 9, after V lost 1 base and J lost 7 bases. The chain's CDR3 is CATSRGPGQGAGNEQFF. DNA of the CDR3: TGTGCCACCAGCAGAGGACCCGGACAGGGGGCAGGGAATGAGCAGTTCTTC.

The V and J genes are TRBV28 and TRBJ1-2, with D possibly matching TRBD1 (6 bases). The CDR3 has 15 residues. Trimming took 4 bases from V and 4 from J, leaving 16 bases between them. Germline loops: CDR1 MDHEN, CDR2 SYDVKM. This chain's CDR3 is CASSSPAGEGYGYTF. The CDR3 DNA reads TGTGCCAGCAGTTCCCCGGCAGGGGAAGGCTATGGCTACACCTTC.

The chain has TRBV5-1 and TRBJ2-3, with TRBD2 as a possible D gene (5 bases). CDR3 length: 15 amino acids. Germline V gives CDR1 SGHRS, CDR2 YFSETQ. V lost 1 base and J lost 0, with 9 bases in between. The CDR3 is CASSLYSGSTDTQYF. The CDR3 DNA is TGCGCCAGCAGCTTGTACAGCGGAAGCACAGATACGCAGTATTTT.

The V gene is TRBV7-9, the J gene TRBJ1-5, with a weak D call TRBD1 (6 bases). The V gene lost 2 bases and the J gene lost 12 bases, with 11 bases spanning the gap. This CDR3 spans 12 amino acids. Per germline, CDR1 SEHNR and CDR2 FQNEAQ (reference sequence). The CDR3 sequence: CASSLTGTHQHF. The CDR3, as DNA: TGTGCCAGCAGCTTAACAGGGACTCACCAGCATTTT.